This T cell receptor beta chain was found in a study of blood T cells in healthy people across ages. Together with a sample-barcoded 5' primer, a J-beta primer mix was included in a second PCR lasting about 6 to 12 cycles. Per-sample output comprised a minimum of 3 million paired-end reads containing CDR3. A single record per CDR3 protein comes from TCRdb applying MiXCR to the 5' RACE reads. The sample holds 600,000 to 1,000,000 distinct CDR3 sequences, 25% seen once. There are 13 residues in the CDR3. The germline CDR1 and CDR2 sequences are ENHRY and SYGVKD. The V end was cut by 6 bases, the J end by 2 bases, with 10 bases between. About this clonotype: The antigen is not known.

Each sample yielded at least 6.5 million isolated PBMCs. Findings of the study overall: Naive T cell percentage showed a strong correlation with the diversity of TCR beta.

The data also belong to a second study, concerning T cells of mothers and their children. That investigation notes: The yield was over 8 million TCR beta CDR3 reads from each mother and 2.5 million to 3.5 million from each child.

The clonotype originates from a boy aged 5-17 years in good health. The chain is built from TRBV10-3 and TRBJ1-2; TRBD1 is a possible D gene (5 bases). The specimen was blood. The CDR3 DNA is TGTGCCATCAGCCCGGCAGGGAACTATGGCTACACCTTC. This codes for CAISPAGNYGYTF.